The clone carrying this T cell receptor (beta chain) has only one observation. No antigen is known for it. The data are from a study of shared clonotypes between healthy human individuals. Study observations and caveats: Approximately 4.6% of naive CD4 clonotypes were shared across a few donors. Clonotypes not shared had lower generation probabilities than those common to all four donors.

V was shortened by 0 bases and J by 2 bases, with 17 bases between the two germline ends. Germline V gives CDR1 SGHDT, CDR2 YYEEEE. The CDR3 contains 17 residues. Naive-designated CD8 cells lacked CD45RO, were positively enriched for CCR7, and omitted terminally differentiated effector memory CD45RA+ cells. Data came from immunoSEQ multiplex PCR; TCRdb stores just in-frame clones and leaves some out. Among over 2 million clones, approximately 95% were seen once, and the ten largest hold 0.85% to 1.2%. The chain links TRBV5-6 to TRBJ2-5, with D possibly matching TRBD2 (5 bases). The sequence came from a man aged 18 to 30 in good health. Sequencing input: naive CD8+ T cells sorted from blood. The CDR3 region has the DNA TGTGCCAGCAGCTTGGGGGTCATAGGTGGACTGCAAGAGACCCAGTACTTC. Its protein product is CASSLGVIGGLQETQYF.